These T cell receptor beta chains were read from a single sample in a study of regulatory and conventional T cells in RAG deficiency. Repertoires were generated with immunoSEQ multiplex PCR, while TCRdb's copy carries only in-frame clones and drops some. The sample has roughly 30,000 clones, around 96% seen once. These data also featured in a second study, about regulatory T cells.

The sample comprised CD25- CD4+ T cells sorted from blood. These TCRs come from a human donor in good health. The CDR3 runs from the conserved cysteine through the conserved F or W. D genes are given only for firm matches. Size is omitted from some rows. Given values are once, few, many or a class for expanded clones.

TRBV30	.	TRBJ1-2	TRBD1	TGTGCCTGGGAGAACCAGGGACAGAGAACGCGTTTTAACTATGGCTACACCTTC	CAWENQGQRTRFNYGYTF
TRBV6-5	.	TRBJ1-6	.	TGTGCCAGCAGTTACCGACAGATTAATTCACCCCTCCACTTT	CASSYRQINSPLHF
TRBV29-1	.	TRBJ1-2	.	TGCAGCGTGGGACACTCTAACTATGGCTACACCTTC	CSVGHSNYGYTF
TRBV6-5	once	TRBJ1-2	TRBD1	TGTGCCAGCAGTTACTGGGCAGGGGGTAGGTATGGCTACACCTTC	CASSYWAGGRYGYTF
TRBV19	.	TRBJ2-1	TRBD2	TGTGCCAGTAGAGGTGGGAGGGCCCTTGGTTCTTACAATGAGCAGTTCTTC	CASRGGRALGSYNEQFF
TRBV2	.	TRBJ1-4	.	TGTGCCAGCACTGTAGAGGGCGCAACTAATGAAAAACTGTTTTTT	CASTVEGATNEKLFF
TRBV4-3	.	TRBJ2-7	.	TGCGCCAGCAGCCAAGACCCCTGGGGGGAATCCTACGAGCAGTACTTC	CASSQDPWGESYEQYF
TRBV11-2	.	TRBJ1-4	.	TGTGCCAGCAGCTTAAGTTCCTATGCTAATGAAAAACTGTTTTTT	CASSLSSYANEKLFF
TRBV5-4	.	TRBJ2-7	TRBD1	TGTGCCAGCAGCTGGGACAGGGTCGGTCTTAACGAGCAGTACTTC	CASSWDRVGLNEQYF
TRBV7-2	.	TRBJ2-7	.	TGTGCCAGCAGCCACGAACTAGTAACCCACGAGCAGTACTTC	CASSHELVTHEQYF
TRBV30	.	TRBJ2-5	TRBD2	TGTGCCTGGATCGGACGGGGGGGACCAAAGTGGGAGACCCAGTACTTC	CAWIGRGGPKWETQYF
TRBV5-5	.	TRBJ2-3	.	TGTGCCAGCAGCTTGGGACTCCTCAGGGGGGGCACAGATACGCAGTATTTT	CASSLGLLRGGTDTQYF
TRBV5-4	.	TRBJ1-6	TRBD1	TGTGCCAGCAGCTTGGTCTCAGGGGGCTATAATTCACCCCTCCACTTT	CASSLVSGGYNSPLHF
TRBV18	.	TRBJ2-4	TRBD2	TGTGCCAGCTCACCAACACTTGGGACGGGGGGAAACATTCAGTACTTC	CASSPTLGTGGNIQYF
TRBV7-2	.	TRBJ2-3	.	TGTGCCAGCAGCTTAACTAGCATCGCAGATACGCAGTATTTT	CASSLTSIADTQYF
TRBV19	.	TRBJ2-7	.	TGTGCCACCGCAGGGCAAGGATCCTACGAGCAGTACTTC	CATAGQGSYEQYF